The source of this T cell receptor beta chain is a study of blood T cells in healthy people across ages. With a J-beta primer mix and a sample-barcoded 5' primer, a second PCR ran about 7 to 11 cycles. Each cDNA molecule received a tag from a template-switch adaptor that had 12 random nucleotides. Using its own MiXCR run on the 5' RACE reads, TCRdb lists one record per CDR3 protein. The table includes some 760,000 distinct CDR3 sequences, around 25% detected once. J lost 9 bases, V lost 2 bases, and 4 bases had no gene match. Germline assignment: CDR1 LGHDT and CDR2 YNNKEL (reference sequence). There are 13 residues in the CDR3. These data are also associated with another study on T cells of mothers and their children. As reported in that work: Primer M1S, used in the second PCR, introduced sample barcodes and 2-4 random nucleotides. With unrelated pairs as the comparison, related mother-child pairs had a slightly higher overlap that was not significant.

The sequence came from a boy aged 5 to 17 in good health. This chain connects TRBV3-1 to TRBJ1-5; 7 bases map to TRBD1. The sequencing input was blood. CDR3 in amino acids: CASSQSPGGPQHF. Here the CDR3 DNA reads TGTGCCAGCAGCCAATCGCCAGGGGGGCCCCAGCATTTT.